This TCR beta chain emerged from a study of cytomegalovirus exposure and HLA in healthy donors. As for this clone: No antigen is known for it.

Study-level points and caveats: Relative to the roughly 690-donor mean, N-insertions were reportedly fewer in an Asian-associated ancestry cluster in a later analysis. The authors enumerated some 160 TCR beta chains as linked to cytomegalovirus.

In the PCR, 60 Vbeta and 13 Jbeta primers were used. Data came from immunoSEQ multiplex PCR; TCRdb stores just in-frame clones and leaves some out. This table holds 170,000 or so clones, 84% found once. The V gene lost 1 base and the J gene lost 1 base, with 10 bases spanning the gap. Germline loops: CDR1 SGHVS, CDR2 FNYEAQ. This CDR3 has 15 amino acids. This sequence was found in a man aged 18 to 35 in good health and CMV-seronegative. The sequenced sample consisted of PBMCs. This rearrangement joins TRBV7-6 to TRBJ1-1, with no clear D. The CDR3 loop is CASSLGVGENTEAFF. The CDR3 bases are TGTGCCAGCAGCTTAGGGGTAGGAGAGAACACTGAAGCTTTCTTT.